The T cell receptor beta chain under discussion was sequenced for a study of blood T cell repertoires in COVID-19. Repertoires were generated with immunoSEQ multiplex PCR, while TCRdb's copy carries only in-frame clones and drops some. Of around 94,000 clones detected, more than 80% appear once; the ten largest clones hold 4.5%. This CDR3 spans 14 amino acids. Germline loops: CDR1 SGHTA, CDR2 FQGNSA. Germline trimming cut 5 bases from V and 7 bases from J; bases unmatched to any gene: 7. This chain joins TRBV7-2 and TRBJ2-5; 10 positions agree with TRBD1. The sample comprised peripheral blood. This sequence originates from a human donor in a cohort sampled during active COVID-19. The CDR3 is CASSADRGPGTQYF. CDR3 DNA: TGTGCCAGCAGCGCCGACAGGGGGCCCGGGACCCAGTACTTC.